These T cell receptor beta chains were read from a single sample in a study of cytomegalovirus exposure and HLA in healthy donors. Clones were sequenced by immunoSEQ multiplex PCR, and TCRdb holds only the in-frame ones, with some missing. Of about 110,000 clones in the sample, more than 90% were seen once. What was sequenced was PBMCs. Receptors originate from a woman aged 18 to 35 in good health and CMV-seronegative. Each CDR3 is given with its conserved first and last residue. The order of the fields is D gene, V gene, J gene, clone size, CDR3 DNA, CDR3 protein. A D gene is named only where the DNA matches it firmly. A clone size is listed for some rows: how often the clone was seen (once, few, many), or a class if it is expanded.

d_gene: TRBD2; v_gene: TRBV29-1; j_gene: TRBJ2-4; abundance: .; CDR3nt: TGCAGCGTTGAAGTGGCTAGCGGGGGGAAAAACATTCAGTACTTC; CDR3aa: CSVEVASGGKNIQYF
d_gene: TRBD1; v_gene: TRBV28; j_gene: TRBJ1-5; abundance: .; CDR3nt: TGTGCCAGCAGTCCCTCGACAGGGTACAATCAGCCCCAGCATTTT; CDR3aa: CASSPSTGYNQPQHF
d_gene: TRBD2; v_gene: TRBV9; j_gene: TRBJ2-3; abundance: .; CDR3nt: TGTGCCAGCAGCGGACTAGCGGGGGCGCAGTATTTT; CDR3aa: CASSGLAGAQYF
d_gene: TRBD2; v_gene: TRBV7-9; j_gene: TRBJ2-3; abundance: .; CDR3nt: TGTGCCAGCAGCTTAGGGCTTTCGAGCGGGGAGACAGATACGCAGTATTTT; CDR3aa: CASSLGLSSGETDTQYF
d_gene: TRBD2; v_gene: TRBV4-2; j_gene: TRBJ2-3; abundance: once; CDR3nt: TGTGCCAGCAGCCAACCTCAGGGACTAGCGGGCACAGATACGCAGTATTTT; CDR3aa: CASSQPQGLAGTDTQYF
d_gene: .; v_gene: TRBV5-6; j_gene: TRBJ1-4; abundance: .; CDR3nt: TGTGCCAGCAGCTCGGGGGGTTATGAAAAACTGTTTTTT; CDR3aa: CASSSGGYEKLFF
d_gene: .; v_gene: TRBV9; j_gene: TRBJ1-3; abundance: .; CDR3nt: TGTGCCAGCAGCTCCCTAGGTGGGAGCTCTGGAAACACCATATATTTT; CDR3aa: CASSSLGGSSGNTIYF
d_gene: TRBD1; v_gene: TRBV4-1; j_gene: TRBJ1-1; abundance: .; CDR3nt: TGCGCCAGCAGCCAATCGGGGACAGGAGGGACTGAAGCTTTCTTT; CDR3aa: CASSQSGTGGTEAFF
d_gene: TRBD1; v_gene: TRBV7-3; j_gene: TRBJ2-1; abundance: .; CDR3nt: TGTGCCAGCAGTCCGTTACCGACAGGGGGCAATAATGAGCAGTTCTTC; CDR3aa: CASSPLPTGGNNEQFF
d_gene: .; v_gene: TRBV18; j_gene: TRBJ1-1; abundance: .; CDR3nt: TGTGCCAGCTCACCCGCGGGGGCGAGGAACACTGAAGCTTTCTTT; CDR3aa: CASSPAGARNTEAFF
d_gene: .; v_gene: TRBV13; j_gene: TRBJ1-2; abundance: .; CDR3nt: TGTGCCAGCAGCGAACAGGGAGGGCGAGGCTACACCTTC; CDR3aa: CASSEQGGRGYTF
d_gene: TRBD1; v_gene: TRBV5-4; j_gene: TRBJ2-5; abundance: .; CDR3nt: TGTGCCAGCAGACCTGGGACAGCCCAAGAGACCCAGTACTTC; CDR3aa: CASRPGTAQETQYF
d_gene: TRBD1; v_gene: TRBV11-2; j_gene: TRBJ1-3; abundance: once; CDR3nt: TGTGCCAGCAGCTTCCTAGAGACAGGGCCTGGAAACACCATATATTTT; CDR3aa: CASSFLETGPGNTIYF
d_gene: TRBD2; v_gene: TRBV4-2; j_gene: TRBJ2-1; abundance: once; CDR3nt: TGTGCCAGCAGCCCCCGTGGGGCGGGAGGGTACAATGAGCAGTTCTTC; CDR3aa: CASSPRGAGGYNEQFF
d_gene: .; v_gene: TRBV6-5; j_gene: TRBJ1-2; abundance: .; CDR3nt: TGTGCCAGCAGTTACTCCTTGGATAAGGTTCGAGGGTACACCTTC; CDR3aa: CASSYSLDKVRGYTF
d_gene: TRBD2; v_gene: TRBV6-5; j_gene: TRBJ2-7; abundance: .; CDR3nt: TGTGCCAGCAGGGACCTAGCGGGGGGGTTTCGGGAGCAGTACTTC; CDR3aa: CASRDLAGGFREQYF
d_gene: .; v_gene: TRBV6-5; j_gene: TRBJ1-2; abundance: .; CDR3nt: TGTGCCAGCAGTTACGCTGGCAGACAATATGGCTACACCTTC; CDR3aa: CASSYAGRQYGYTF
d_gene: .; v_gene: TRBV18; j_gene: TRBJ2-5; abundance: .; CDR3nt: TGTGCCAGCTCAGCCGAGAGAGAGACCCAGTACTTC; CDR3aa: CASSAERETQYF
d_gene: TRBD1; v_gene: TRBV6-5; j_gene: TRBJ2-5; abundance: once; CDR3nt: TGTGCCAGCAGCAAGCTGGGACAGGCTTTTGTGGCCCAGTACTTC; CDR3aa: CASSKLGQAFVAQYF
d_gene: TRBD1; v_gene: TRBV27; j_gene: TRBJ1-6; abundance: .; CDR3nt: TGTGCCAGCAGCACATCATCCGGGACAGGGAATTCACCCCTCCACTTT; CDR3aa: CASSTSSGTGNSPLHF
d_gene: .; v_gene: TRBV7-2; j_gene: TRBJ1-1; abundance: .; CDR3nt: TGTGCCAGCAGCTTAGTCCGAGGGAGCGGAGAAGCTTTCTTT; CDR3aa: CASSLVRGSGEAFF
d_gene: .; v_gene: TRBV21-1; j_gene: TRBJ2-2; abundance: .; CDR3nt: TGTGCCAGCACCACTAGGTCTCCTTCGACTAGCGGGGGGGCCGGTGCCGGGGAGCTGTTTTTT; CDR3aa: CASTTRSPSTSGGAGAGELFF
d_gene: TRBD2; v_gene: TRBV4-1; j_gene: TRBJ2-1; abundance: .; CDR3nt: TGCGCCAGCAGCCCCCTACTAGCGGACTCCTACAATGAGCAGTTCTTC; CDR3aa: CASSPLLADSYNEQFF
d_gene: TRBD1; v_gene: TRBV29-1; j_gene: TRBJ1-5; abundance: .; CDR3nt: TGCAGCGCGGGACAGGACAATCAGCCCCAGCATTTT; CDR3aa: CSAGQDNQPQHF
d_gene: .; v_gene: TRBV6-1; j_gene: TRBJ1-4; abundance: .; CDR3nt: TGTGCCAGCAATCGGGAGCCCGTGGCTAATGAAAAACTGTTTTTT; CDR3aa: CASNREPVANEKLFF
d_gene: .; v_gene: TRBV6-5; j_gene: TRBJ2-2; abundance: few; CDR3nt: TGTGCCACTCGCAGGCGGGGCACGAACACCGGGGAGCTGTTTTTT; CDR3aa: CATRRRGTNTGELFF
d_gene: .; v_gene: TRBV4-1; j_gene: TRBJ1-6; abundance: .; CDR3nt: TGCGCCAGCGAAGAGGCGGTGGGTAATTCACCCCTCCACTTT; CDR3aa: CASEEAVGNSPLHF
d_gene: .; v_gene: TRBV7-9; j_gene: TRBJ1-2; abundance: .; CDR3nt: TGTGCCAGCAGTTCCCCGGCGGGTGGCTACACCTTC; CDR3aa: CASSSPAGGYTF
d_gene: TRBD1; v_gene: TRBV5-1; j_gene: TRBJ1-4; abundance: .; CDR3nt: TGCGCCAGCAGCTTGGCAACTCAGGGGGACGGTGAAAAACTGTTTTTT; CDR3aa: CASSLATQGDGEKLFF
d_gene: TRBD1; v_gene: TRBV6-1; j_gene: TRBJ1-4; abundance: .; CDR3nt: TGTGCCAGCAGTGAAGCCATAGGGGACAGGGTTGGGGAAAAACTGTTTTTT; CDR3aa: CASSEAIGDRVGEKLFF
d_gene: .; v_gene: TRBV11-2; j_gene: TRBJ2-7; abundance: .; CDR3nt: TGTGCCAGCAGCTTACCCAGGTATCCCTACGAGCAGTACTTC; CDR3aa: CASSLPRYPYEQYF
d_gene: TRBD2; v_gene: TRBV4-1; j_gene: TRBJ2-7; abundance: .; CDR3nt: TGCGCCAGCAGCCCCCGAGCTGGGGGGGGACTGTACGAGCAGTACTTC; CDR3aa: CASSPRAGGGLYEQYF
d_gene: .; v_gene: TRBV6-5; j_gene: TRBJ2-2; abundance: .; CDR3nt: TGTGCCAGCAGTGACGGGACTTCCACCGGGGAGCTGTTTTTT; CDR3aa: CASSDGTSTGELFF
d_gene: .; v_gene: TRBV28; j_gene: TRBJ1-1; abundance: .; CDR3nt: TGTGCCAGCAGTTTGCCCGGGGTATGGGAAGCTTTCTTT; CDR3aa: CASSLPGVWEAFF
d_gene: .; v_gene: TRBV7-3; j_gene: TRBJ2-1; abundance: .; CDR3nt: TGTGCCAGCAGCTTATTACCTCCTATCTACAATGAGCAGTTCTTC; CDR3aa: CASSLLPPIYNEQFF
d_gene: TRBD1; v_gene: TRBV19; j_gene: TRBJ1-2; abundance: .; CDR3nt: TGTGCCAGTAGTGCGCGAACCGGGACAGGGATGGTCTATGGCTACACCTTC; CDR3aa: CASSARTGTGMVYGYTF
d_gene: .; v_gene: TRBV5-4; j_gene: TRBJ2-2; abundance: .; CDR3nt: TGTGCCAGCAGCGATCCAGGGGGGAGCACCGGGGAGCTGTTTTTT; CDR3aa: CASSDPGGSTGELFF
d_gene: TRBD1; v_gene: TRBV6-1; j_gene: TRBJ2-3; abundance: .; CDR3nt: TGTGCCAGCAGCGGAAGGGACAGGGGCATAGATACGCAGTATTTT; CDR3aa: CASSGRDRGIDTQYF
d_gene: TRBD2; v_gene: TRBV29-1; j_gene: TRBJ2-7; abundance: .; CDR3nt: TGCAGCGTTGAAGGACTAGCGGGGGGGTATTACGAGCAGTACTTC; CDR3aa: CSVEGLAGGYYEQYF
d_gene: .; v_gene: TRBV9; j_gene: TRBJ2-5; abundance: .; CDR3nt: TGTGCCAGCAGCGTAGTCCCCGACGGGGAGACCCAGTACTTC; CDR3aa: CASSVVPDGETQYF
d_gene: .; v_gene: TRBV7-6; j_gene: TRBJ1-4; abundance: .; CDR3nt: TGTGCCAGCAGGTCAAACAGCTATGAAAAACTGTTTTTT; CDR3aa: CASRSNSYEKLFF
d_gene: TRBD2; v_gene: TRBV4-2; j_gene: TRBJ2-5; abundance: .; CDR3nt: TGTGCCAGCAGCCACGGTCTCAGCAGCCTAGCGGGGAGCAGGGAGACCCAGTACTTC; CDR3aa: CASSHGLSSLAGSRETQYF
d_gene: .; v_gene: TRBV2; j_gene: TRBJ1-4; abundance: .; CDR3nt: TGTGCCAGCTACAGGGAGTCGCAAACTAATGAAAAACTGTTTTTT; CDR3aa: CASYRESQTNEKLFF
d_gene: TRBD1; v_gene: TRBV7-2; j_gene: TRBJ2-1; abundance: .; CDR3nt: TGTGCCAGCAGCTACCGGACAGGGGGTGGCAATGAGCAGTTCTTC; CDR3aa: CASSYRTGGGNEQFF
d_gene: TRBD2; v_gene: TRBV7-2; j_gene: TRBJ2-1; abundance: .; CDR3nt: TGTGCCAGCAGCTTAGTCGTCGGGGGGGCCTTGAATGAGCAGTTCTTC; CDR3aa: CASSLVVGGALNEQFF
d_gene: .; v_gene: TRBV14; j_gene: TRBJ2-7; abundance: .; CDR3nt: TGTGCCAGCAGCCAAGTTGGGGCTGGCTACCAAATCTCCTACGAGCAGTACTTC; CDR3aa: CASSQVGAGYQISYEQYF
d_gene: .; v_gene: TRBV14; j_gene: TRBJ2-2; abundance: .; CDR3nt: TGTGCCAGCAGCCAAGAAAGCGGGCGGATGGGGAAGCTGTTTTTT; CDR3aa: CASSQESGRMGKLFF
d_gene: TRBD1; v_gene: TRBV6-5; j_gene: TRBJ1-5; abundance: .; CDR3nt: TGTGCCAGCAGATTGACAGGGGGCGGTCATCAGCCCCAGCATTTT; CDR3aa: CASRLTGGGHQPQHF
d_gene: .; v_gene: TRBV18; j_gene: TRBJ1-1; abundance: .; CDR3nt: TGTGCCAGCTCACCACCCTGGGACACTAACACTGAAGCTTTCTTT; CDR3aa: CASSPPWDTNTEAFF
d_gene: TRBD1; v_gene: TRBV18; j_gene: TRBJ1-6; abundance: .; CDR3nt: TGTGCCAGCTCACCACTCGGACTGACAGGGGGAACGGATAATTCACCCCTCCACTTT; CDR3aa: CASSPLGLTGGTDNSPLHF
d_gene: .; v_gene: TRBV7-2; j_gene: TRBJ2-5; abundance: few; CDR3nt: TGTGCCAGCAGCTTAAGTGGGAGACGGACCCAGTACTTC; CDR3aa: CASSLSGRRTQYF
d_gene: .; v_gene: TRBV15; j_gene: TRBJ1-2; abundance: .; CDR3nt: TGTGCCACCAGCAGAGATCAGGCTAACTATGGCTACACCTTC; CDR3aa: CATSRDQANYGYTF
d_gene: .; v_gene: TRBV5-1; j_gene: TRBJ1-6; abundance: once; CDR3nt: TGCGCCAGCAGGCCCCTGGGAGGGGAAAATTCACCCCTCCACTTT; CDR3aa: CASRPLGGENSPLHF
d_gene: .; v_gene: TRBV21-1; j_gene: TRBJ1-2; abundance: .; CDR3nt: TGTGCCAGCAGCAAAGGTGGCAGTCGGGACTATGGCTACACCTTC; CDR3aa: CASSKGGSRDYGYTF
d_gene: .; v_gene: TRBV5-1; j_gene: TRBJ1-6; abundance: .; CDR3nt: TGCGCCAGCAGCTTGGATCAGGGGAATTCACCCCTCCACTTT; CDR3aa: CASSLDQGNSPLHF
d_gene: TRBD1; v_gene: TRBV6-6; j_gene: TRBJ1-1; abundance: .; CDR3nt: TGTGCCAGCAGTTACGAGGGGGCCCCGGGTACTGAAGCTTTCTTT; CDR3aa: CASSYEGAPGTEAFF
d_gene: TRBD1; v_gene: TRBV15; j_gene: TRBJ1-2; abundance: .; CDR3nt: TGTGCCACCAGCAGAGCAGGACAGGAAACTTATGGCTACACCTTC; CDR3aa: CATSRAGQETYGYTF
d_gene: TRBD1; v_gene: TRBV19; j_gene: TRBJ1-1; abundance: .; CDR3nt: TGTGCCAGTAAGATCCTACAGGGGGCTGAGACTGAAGCTTTCTTT; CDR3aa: CASKILQGAETEAFF
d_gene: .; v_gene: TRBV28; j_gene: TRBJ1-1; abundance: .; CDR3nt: TGTGCCAGCAGTTTTGGACAAGTTAAGATCTTGAACACTGAAGCTTTCTTT; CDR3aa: CASSFGQVKILNTEAFF